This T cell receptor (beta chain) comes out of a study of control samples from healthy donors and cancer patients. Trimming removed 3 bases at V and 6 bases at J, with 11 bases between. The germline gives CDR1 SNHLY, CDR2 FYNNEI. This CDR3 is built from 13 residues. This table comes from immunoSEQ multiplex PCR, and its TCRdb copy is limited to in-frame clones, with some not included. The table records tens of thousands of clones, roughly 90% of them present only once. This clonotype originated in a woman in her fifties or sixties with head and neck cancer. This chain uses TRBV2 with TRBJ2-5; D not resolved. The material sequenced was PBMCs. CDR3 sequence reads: CASSDVSPQTQYF. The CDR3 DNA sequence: TGTGCCAGCAGTGATGTGTCACCTCAGACCCAGTACTTC.